A single sample is the source of the 20 T cell receptor beta chains below, sequenced in a study of T cell repertoires in cytomegalovirus infection. Each CDR3 protein is one row after TCRdb ran MiXCR on the reads. The sample records over 150,000 distinct CDR3 sequences, approximately 18% being singletons. Sequencing was carried out using CD8+ T cells from PBMCs. Receptor source: a human donor in good health (CMV status not recorded). Some clones in this sample may be carry-over from other donors' samples.

The rearrangement joins TRBV12-3 or TRBV12-4 to TRBJ1-5, with 8 nucleotides matching TRBD1. The CDR3 is 16 amino acids. With 6 bases clipped from V and 3 bases from J, the junction kept 10 bases outside the gene matches. The CDR3 region has the DNA TGTGCCAGCAGGGAGGGGTCAGGGGGCACCAATCAGCCCCAGCATTTT. Its protein is CASREGSGGTNQPQHF.

The genes are TRBV6-2 or TRBV6-3 and TRBJ2-1; TRBD2 matches 9 bases. Germline-derived CDR1 and CDR2 are MNHEY and SVGEGT. V was clipped by 0 bases and J by 6 bases; unmatched bases: 3. The CDR3 consists of 15 residues. The DNA of the CDR3 is TGTGCCAGCAGTTACTCCGGGCGGGGGGGCAATGAGCAGTTCTTC. Protein product: CASSYSGRGGNEQFF.

This clonotype was recorded a few times. The V call is TRBV12-3 or TRBV12-4, the J call TRBJ1-1, with D maybe TRBD1 (6 bases). The V end was cut by 6 bases, the J end by 1 base, with 12 bases between. CDR3 size: 14 residues. The CDR3 DNA follows: TGTGCCAGCAGACAGGACAGCCCGAACACTGAAGCTTTCTTT. Its translation is CASRQDSPNTEAFF.

CDR3 residues: CASSYLAGPRGYTF. The CDR3 DNA is TGTGCCAGCAGTTACTTAGCGGGTCCTCGAGGCTACACCTTC. The rearrangement joins TRBV6-6 to TRBJ1-2; no firm D call. CDR1 is MNHNY and CDR2 is SVGAGI in the germline V gene (reference sequence). V was shortened by 1 base and J by 8 bases, with 14 bases between the two germline ends. The CDR3 loop spans 14 amino acids.

V and J are TRBV27 and TRBJ2-2; D could derive from TRBD1 or TRBD2 (6 bases each). Germline V CDR1 and CDR2: MNHEY, SMNVEV (reference sequence). With 6 bases removed from V and 2 bases from J, the gap between germline ends came to 16 bases. This CDR3 is 16 amino acids long. Written as DNA, the CDR3 is TGTGCCAGCAGCCCCGGGGGCGGGGCAAACACCGGGGAGCTGTTTTTT. It codes for CASSPGGGANTGELFF.

This clonotype turned up a few times. This sequence joins TRBV11-2 and TRBJ2-7; 12 bases align to TRBD1. The germline gives CDR1 SGHAT, CDR2 FQNNGV. After removal of 5 bases from V and 5 bases from J, the junction contained 7 bases not matched to a gene. The CDR3 sequence is 15 residues long. CDR3 in DNA: TGTGCCAGCAGCCCGACCGGGACAGGGGGCAACGAGCAGTACTTC. The encoded protein is CASSPTGTGGNEQYF.

The V and J genes are TRBV20-1 and TRBJ1-6; TRBD1 might be the D (5 bases). Germline V gives CDR1 DFQATT, CDR2 SNEGSKA (reference sequence). V dropped 0 bases and J dropped 0 bases, with 12 bases sitting between them. The CDR3 runs to 17 residues. CDR3 DNA: TGCAGTGCTAGAGATCGGGGCGTAAGCTCCTATAATTCACCCCTCCACTTT. This sequence encodes CSARDRGVSSYNSPLHF.

This clonotype was observed a handful of times. The rearrangement uses TRBV29-1 and TRBJ1-1, with no clear D. Germline CDR1 reads SQVTM; CDR2 reads ANQGSEA. With 6 bases removed from V and 11 bases from J, the gap between germline ends came to 13 bases. The CDR3 spans 10 residues. Here the CDR3 DNA reads TGCAGCGTCTTTCAGGACTATGCTTTCTTT. Encoded protein: CSVFQDYAFF.

Ten or more counts support this clonotype. CDR3 DNA: TGTGCCAGCAGCCTCCGGCCCGGGGAGCTGTTTTTT. Its protein is CASSLRPGELFF. J is TRBJ2-2 and V is TRBV7-2; D gene uncertain. CDR1 and CDR2 from the germline V gene are SGHTA and FQGNSA. The V end was cut by 5 bases, the J end by 6 bases, with 7 bases between. The CDR3 runs 12 residues.

The rearrangement uses TRBV7-9 and TRBJ1-2; weak D call: TRBD1 (5 bases). V was trimmed by 5 bases and J by 2 bases, leaving 18 bases between them. This CDR3 spans 16 amino acids. Per germline, CDR1 SEHNR and CDR2 FQNEAQ (reference sequence). The CDR3 nucleotides read TGTGCCAGCAGCCCCCCTCTACAGGATCCGAACTATGGCTACACCTTC. Translating gives CASSPPLQDPNYGYTF.

This clonotype showed up just a few times. The chain links TRBV7-9 to TRBJ1-5; TRBD1 might be the D (5 bases). V was clipped by 3 bases and J by 7 bases, with 13 bases between them. The CDR3 covers 14 residues. Germline values: CDR1 SEHNR, CDR2 FQNEAQ (reference sequence). The CDR3 reads CASSLGTPGQPQHF. CDR3 DNA: TGTGCCAGCAGCTTGGGGACCCCGGGGCAGCCCCAGCATTTT.

This chain joins TRBV12-3 or TRBV12-4 and TRBJ1-5, with 7 positions matching TRBD1. The J segment lost 2 bases and the V segment lost 2 bases, leaving 6 bases of the junction unmatched. CDR3 length: 16 amino acids. CDR3 residues: CASSLREGGGNQPQHF. CDR3 coding DNA: TGTGCCAGCAGTTTAAGGGAAGGGGGCGGCAATCAGCCCCAGCATTTT.

This rearrangement joins TRBV12-5 to TRBJ1-5; 7 bases fit TRBD1. The CDR3 has 15 residues. With 1 base clipped from V and 5 bases from J, the junction kept 5 bases outside the gene matches. The germline V gene encodes CDR1 LGHNT and CDR2 FRNRAP. The CDR3: CASGLGQGSYQPQHF. CDR3 nucleotides: TGTGCTAGTGGTTTGGGACAGGGAAGTTATCAGCCCCAGCATTTT.

J is TRBJ2-2 and V is TRBV11-2; D is tentatively TRBD1 or TRBD2 (7 bases each). The ends were cut back, 0 bases at V and 5 bases at J, with 13 bases in the middle. The CDR3 runs 16 residues. CDR1 is SGHAT, CDR2 FQNNGV, per germline. In DNA, the CDR3 is TGTGCCAGCAGCTTAGAAACCCAGGGGGGGACCGGGGAGCTGTTTTTT. This encodes CASSLETQGGTGELFF. The full variable domain, completed using reference TRBV11-2 and TRBJ2-2, is EAGVAQSPRYKIIEKRQSVAFWCNPISGHATLYWYQQILGQGPKLLIQFQNNGVVDDSQLPKDRFSAERLKGVDSTLKIQPAKLEDSAVYLCASSLETQGGTGELFFGEGSRLTVL.

The V gene is TRBV11-2, the J gene TRBJ1-5; D might be TRBD1 (6 bases). Looked up from germline, CDR1 is SGHAT and CDR2 is FQNNGV. Trimming took off 0 bases at V and 3 bases at J, with 9 bases between the two ends. This CDR3 spans 15 amino acids. CDR3 DNA sequence: TGTGCCAGCAGCTTAGACAGGGGCCACAATCAGCCCCAGCATTTT. Residues: CASSLDRGHNQPQHF.

This clonotype was seen more than once but under ten times. The gene calls are TRBV7-2 and TRBJ2-3, with 11 bases fitting TRBD2. CDR3 length: 16 residues. The germline gives CDR1 SGHTA, CDR2 FQGNSA. V lost 5 bases, J lost 3 bases, and 7 bases stayed unmatched. The CDR3 DNA sequence: TGTGCCAGCAGCCGTTATAGCGGGGGGGCTACAGATACGCAGTATTTT. Its translation is CASSRYSGGATDTQYF.

This clonotype was seen only once. CDR3 nucleotide sequence: TGTGCCACCAGCGTGGGCGAGGGGAGGTACACTGAAGCTTTCTTT. This codes for CATSVGEGRYTEAFF. The gene calls are TRBV24-1 and TRBJ1-1; a weak D match, TRBD1 (5 bases). CDR3 size: 15 residues. Germline values: CDR1 KGHDR, CDR2 SFDVKD. Trimming took 7 bases from V and 3 from J, leaving 17 bases between them.

This rearrangement joins TRBV7-2 to TRBJ2-7, with 11 bases matching TRBD2. This CDR3 is built from 15 residues. Germline CDR1 SGHTA, CDR2 FQGNSA. With 4 bases clipped from V and 4 bases from J, the junction kept 6 bases outside the gene matches. CDR3 sequence: CASSSGLAANYEQYF. DNA for the CDR3: TGTGCCAGCAGCTCGGGACTAGCGGCGAATTACGAGCAGTACTTC.

This clonotype has a handful of counts. This chain links TRBV6-2 or TRBV6-3 with TRBJ1-5; TRBD1 agrees at 7 bases. The germline V gene has CDR1 MNHEY and CDR2 SVGEGT. V lost 4 bases to trimming and J lost 0 bases; unmatched junction nucleotides: 3. The CDR3 length is 15 residues. Here the CDR3 reads CASSWGTDSNQPQHF. The CDR3, as DNA: TGTGCCAGCAGTTGGGGGACAGATAGCAATCAGCCCCAGCATTTT.

The chain is built from TRBV19 and TRBJ1-2, with 9 nucleotides matching TRBD1. There are 14 residues in the CDR3. CDR1 and CDR2 (germline): LNHDA, SQIVND (reference sequence). V shed 10 bases, J shed 4 bases, and the junction held 10 bases outside the gene matches. The CDR3 region has the DNA TGTGCCACTCCCAGGGGACAGGGACCCTATGGCTACACCTTC. This gives the protein CATPRGQGPYGYTF.